Following are 28 T cell receptor beta chains from one sample sequenced in a study of human T cells and chemical hapten exposure. TCRdb redid the calling of the RACE reads with MiXCR, one entry per CDR3 protein. The sample has about 82,000 distinct CDR3 sequences; about 6.3% are singletons. Time point here: patch test 2, 6 weeks after DPC sensitization. The treatment here: therapeutic diphenylcyclopropenone sensitization with weekly scalp DPC. Sequences were derived from whole blood, sampled in connection with sensitization to the hapten diphenylcyclopropenone (DPC). These receptors all come from a woman aged 30 to 39 with alopecia areata. Some clones in this sample may be carry-over from other donors' samples.

This clonotype was counted at least ten times. V gene TRBV27 combines with J gene TRBJ2-7; D is undetermined. The CDR3 covers 14 residues. V lost 5 bases and J lost 2, with 13 bases in between. Germline CDR1 is MNHEY and CDR2 is SMNVEV (reference sequence). The CDR3 DNA is TGTGCCAGCAGTGTAACAGAGAACCCCTACGAGCAGTACTTC. This codes for CASSVTENPYEQYF.

The table lists this clonotype with many counts. The chain joins TRBV10-3 to TRBJ1-5; D is uncertain. This CDR3 is 13 amino acids long. Germline CDR1 ENHRY, CDR2 SYGVKD. V was cut by 3 bases and J by 4 bases, with 7 bases left in between. CDR3 nucleotides: TGTGCCATCAGTGAATTTCTGAATCAGCCCCAGCATTTT. This gives the protein CAISEFLNQPQHF.

The chain links TRBV7-8 to TRBJ1-3; D remains unclear. CDR3 size: 14 residues. CDR1 is SGHVS and CDR2 is FQNEAQ in the germline V gene. Trimming took off 4 bases at V and 1 base at J, with 8 bases between the two ends. This chain's CDR3 is CASSSGWSGNTIYF. As DNA, the CDR3 is TGTGCCAGCAGCTCGGGGTGGTCTGGAAACACCATATATTTT.

A few counts support this clonotype. The CDR3 protein is CASKNGGQFTGELFF. CDR3 in DNA: TGTGCCAGCAAAAACGGGGGGCAGTTCACCGGGGAGCTGTTTTTT. This chain links TRBV6-2 or TRBV6-3 with TRBJ2-2; perhaps TRBD2 as D (7 bases). The CDR3 has 15 residues. Germline values: CDR1 MNHEY, CDR2 SVGEGT. Trimming shortened V by 7 bases and J by 4 bases, and 16 bases separated the two germline ends.

This clonotype was counted at least ten times. The chain couples TRBV6-4 to TRBJ2-3; D gene ambiguous. The length of the CDR3 is 13 residues. Trimming removed 3 bases from V and 0 bases from J, with 4 bases in between. Per germline, CDR1 MRHNA and CDR2 SNTAGT. The CDR3 protein is CASSDQSTDTQYF. CDR3 DNA sequence: TGTGCCAGCAGTGATCAGAGCACAGATACGCAGTATTTT.

The V call is TRBV28, the J call TRBJ1-2, with 10 nucleotides matching TRBD1. There are 14 residues in the CDR3. Per germline, CDR1 MDHEN and CDR2 SYDVKM. Germline trimming cut 4 bases from V and 6 bases from J; bases unmatched to any gene: 5. The CDR3 sequence is CASSSDRGIDGYTF. As DNA, the CDR3 is TGTGCCAGCAGTTCGGACAGGGGGATCGATGGCTACACCTTC.

Note on this clonotype: A much larger clone lies one base from this, so it may be a read error. The V gene is TRBV27, the J gene TRBJ2-7; D is perhaps TRBD1 (5 bases). The CDR3 totals 13 residues. In germline, CDR1 is MNHEY, CDR2 SMNVEV (reference sequence). Trimming shortened V by 10 bases and J by 3 bases, and 16 bases separated the two germline ends. Here the CDR3 reads CANRRETGYEQYF. The CDR3 DNA reads TGTGCCAACAGAAGGGAAACAGGCTACGAGCAGTACTTC.

This clonotype was seen repeatedly, ten times or more. The chain joins TRBV20-1 to TRBJ1-1, with TRBD1 as a possible D gene (6 bases). CDR1 is DFQATT, CDR2 SNEGSKA, per germline (reference sequence). The CDR3 totals 16 residues. V was shortened by 0 bases and J by 5 bases, with 19 bases between the two germline ends. The CDR3 DNA is TGCAGTGCTAGAGACTCCAGGGGCCCCATTAGGACTGAAGCTTTCTTT. Its protein is CSARDSRGPIRTEAFF.

This clonotype turned up a few times. The chain links TRBV3-1 to TRBJ2-7; 8 nucleotides agree with TRBD1. Germline CDR1 is LGHDT and CDR2 is YNNKEL (reference sequence). The ends lost 1 base at V and 0 bases at J; junction bases unmatched: 2. The CDR3 has 15 amino acids. DNA for the CDR3: TGTGCCAGCAGCCAAGGCGACAGGGGCTCCTACGAGCAGTACTTC. Translated, it gives CASSQGDRGSYEQYF.

The chain combines TRBV7-2 with TRBJ1-2; TRBD1 agrees at 8 bases. The CDR3 spans 16 residues. Germline V gene sequence: CDR1 SGHTA, CDR2 FQGNSA. V lost 5 bases to trimming and J lost 1 base; unmatched junction nucleotides: 9. CDR3 sequence: CASSKQQGDFNYGYTF. Here the CDR3 DNA reads TGTGCCAGCAGCAAGCAACAGGGGGACTTTAACTATGGCTACACCTTC. The full variable domain, in which reference TRBV7-2 and TRBJ1-2 provide the parts outside the CDR3, is GAGVSQSPSNKVTEKGKDVELRCDPISGHTALYWYRQSLGQGLEFLIYFQGNSAPDKSGLPSDRFSAERTGGSVSTLTIQRTQQEDSAVYLCASSKQQGDFNYGYTFGSGTRLTVV.

This clonotype was recorded many times. The gene calls are TRBV20-1 and TRBJ2-3; 8 bases match TRBD2. The germline gives CDR1 DFQATT, CDR2 SNEGSKA (reference sequence). With 4 bases clipped from V and 0 bases from J, the junction kept 6 bases outside the gene matches. The CDR3 extends over 15 amino acids. CDR3 bases: TGCAGTGCTAAAGCGGGGGCCGGTAGCACAGATACGCAGTATTTT. Translated: CSAKAGAGSTDTQYF.

In its sample, this clonotype is medium-sized. The chain recombines TRBV12-3 or TRBV12-4 with TRBJ2-3; 8 bases fit TRBD1. Trimming at V came to 5 bases and at J to 4 bases, leaving 2 bases not matched to a gene. This CDR3 region has 13 residues. The CDR3 reads CASSPGGADTQYF. The DNA of the CDR3 is TGTGCCAGCAGTCCAGGGGGCGCAGATACGCAGTATTTT.

This clonotype was detected many times. The V and J genes are TRBV6-2 or TRBV6-3 and TRBJ2-1; D might be TRBD1 or TRBD2, each matching 5 bases. Trimming pared 2 bases from V and 11 bases from J, leaving 10 bases between. Germline CDR1 MNHEY, CDR2 SVGEGT. The CDR3 consists of 12 residues. The CDR3 sequence is CASSYKQGQQFF. The CDR3 nucleotides read TGTGCCAGCAGTTACAAGCAGGGACAGCAGTTCTTC.

The V and J genes are TRBV7-2 and TRBJ2-7; D ambiguous. CDR3 length: 15 residues. The V and J ends lost 0 bases and 0 bases respectively, with 9 bases between them. Germline assignment: CDR1 SGHTA and CDR2 FQGNSA. The CDR3 DNA is TGTGCCAGCAGCTTAGCTCGTATGGTCTCCTACGAGCAGTACTTC. It specifies CASSLARMVSYEQYF.

This clonotype appeared a few times. The chain joins TRBV12-3 or TRBV12-4 to TRBJ1-1; 9 bases line up with TRBD1. This CDR3 has 20 amino acids. V lost 7 bases and J lost 0; bases outside the gene matches: 21. This CDR3 reads CASKPPPRTGAGALNTEAFF. The DNA for the CDR3 is TGTGCCAGCAAGCCACCCCCCCGGACAGGGGCGGGGGCATTGAACACTGAAGCTTTCTTT.

The rearrangement uses TRBV5-4 and TRBJ2-7; TRBD2 might be the D (6 bases). This CDR3 region has 13 residues. Germline V gives CDR1 SGHNT, CDR2 YYREEE (reference sequence). V lost 4 bases to trimming and J lost 4 bases, with 12 bases between them. CDR3 region: CASSPGLPYEQYF. For the CDR3, the DNA is TGTGCCAGCAGCCCAGGACTACCGTACGAGCAGTACTTC.

The chain is built from TRBV7-9 and TRBJ2-7, with TRBD1 identical over 9 bases. The germline V gene encodes CDR1 SEHNR and CDR2 FQNEAQ (reference sequence). The CDR3 contains 14 residues. After removal of 4 bases from V and 2 bases from J, the junction contained 3 bases not matched to a gene. The CDR3 sequence: CASSSRDRAYEQYF. In nucleotides, the CDR3 is TGTGCCAGCAGCTCACGGGACAGGGCCTACGAGCAGTACTTC.

This clonotype was seen only a few times. The V gene is TRBV6-6, the J gene TRBJ1-2; D is undetermined. CDR1 is MNHNY, CDR2 SVGAGI, per germline (reference sequence). V gave up 5 bases and J gave up 10 bases, with 23 bases separating them. This CDR3 contains 15 residues. The CDR3 DNA sequence: TGTGCCAGCAGTAACCCGACGGTTACCTCCTTGGACTACACCTTC. Amino acids: CASSNPTVTSLDYTF.

V gene TRBV10-3 combines with J gene TRBJ2-7; maybe TRBD1 (6 bases). The CDR3 has 14 residues. The V end was cut by 0 bases, the J end by 2 bases, with 8 bases between. Germline CDR1 is ENHRY and CDR2 is SYGVKD. The chain's CDR3 is CAISESGQTYEQYF. CDR3 bases: TGTGCCATCAGTGAGTCAGGACAGACCTACGAGCAGTACTTC.

The table lists this clonotype with many counts. This rearrangement joins TRBV10-3 to TRBJ2-3, with D possibly TRBD1 on 5 matching bases. The CDR3 totals 15 residues. V gave up 6 bases and J gave up 6 bases, with 19 bases separating them. Germline CDR1 ENHRY, CDR2 SYGVKD. CDR3 amino acids: CAIRPGWPDGDTQYF. CDR3 nucleotide sequence: TGTGCCATCAGGCCAGGGTGGCCCGATGGGGATACGCAGTATTTT.

This clonotype was counted at least ten times. The rearrangement joins TRBV5-6 to TRBJ1-2, with D unresolved. Germline CDR1 is SGHDT and CDR2 is YYEEEE. The V and J ends lost 4 bases and 4 bases respectively, with 17 bases between them. The CDR3 spans 15 residues. CDR3 nucleotides: TGTGCCAGCAGCCCTAAGGATCGAAGAGGCTATGGCTACACCTTC. Its translation is CASSPKDRRGYGYTF.

This clonotype was seen repeatedly, ten times or more. The V call is TRBV12-3 or TRBV12-4, the J call TRBJ1-2; D is unclear. The CDR3 length is 15 residues. The V end lost 0 bases, the J end lost 2 bases, and 10 bases lay between the germline ends. The CDR3 nucleotides are TGTGCCAGCAGTTTAGCTGTCCCACCCAACTATGGCTACACCTTC. Amino acid sequence: CASSLAVPPNYGYTF.

This clonotype has more than one count but fewer than ten. CDR3 loop: CASSDRGADTQYF. Written as DNA, the CDR3 is TGCGCCAGCAGTGACAGGGGTGCAGATACGCAGTATTTT. The J gene is TRBJ2-3, the V gene TRBV10-1; D perhaps matches TRBD1 (6 bases). This CDR3 comprises 13 residues. Between the trimmed V and J ends, which lost 3 bases and 4 bases, there was a span of 8 bases. The germline V gene encodes CDR1 WNHNN and CDR2 SYGVQD (reference sequence).

The chain carries TRBV12-3 or TRBV12-4 and TRBJ1-1; D is ambiguous. CDR3 length: 13 amino acids. The V gene lost 8 bases and the J gene lost 2 bases, with 12 bases spanning the gap. DNA of the CDR3: TGTGCCAGCTGGAGGGCAGGTAACACTGAAGCTTTCTTT. Encoded protein: CASWRAGNTEAFF.

This chain uses TRBV6-5 with TRBJ2-5; tentatively, D is TRBD1 (5 bases). Trimming cost V 5 bases and J 4 bases, with 17 bases left between them. The CDR3 runs 15 residues. Germline loops: CDR1 MNHEY, CDR2 SVGAGI. The CDR3 region is CASSEGVSDRETQYF. For the CDR3, the DNA is TGTGCCAGCAGTGAAGGGGTTTCTGATAGAGAGACCCAGTACTTC.

This clonotype was detected a few times. The J gene is TRBJ1-2, the V gene TRBV19, with TRBD1 identical over 7 bases. The J segment lost 2 bases and the V segment lost 6 bases, leaving 9 bases of the junction unmatched. The CDR3 runs 15 residues. The germline V gene encodes CDR1 LNHDA and CDR2 SQIVND (reference sequence). This CDR3 is CASSQGTATNYGYTF. Written as DNA, the CDR3 is TGTGCCAGTAGCCAAGGGACAGCTACCAACTATGGCTACACCTTC.

Many counts were recorded for this clonotype. The V gene is TRBV2, the J gene TRBJ1-3, with TRBD1 matching over 7 bases. The CDR3 runs to 15 residues. Germline V gene data show CDR1 as SNHLY and CDR2 as FYNNEI. The V gene end was trimmed by 5 bases and the J gene end by 4 bases; junction bases not matched to a gene: 8. CDR3 DNA: TGTGCCAGCAGTCCCACCGGGACAGACGGAAACACCATATATTTT. Its protein product is CASSPTGTDGNTIYF.

The chain carries TRBV7-3 and TRBJ2-2; 9 positions agree with TRBD1. Unmatched junction bases numbered 5, after V lost 2 bases and J lost 4 bases. The CDR3 contains 16 residues. Germline V gene data show CDR1 as SGHTA and CDR2 as FQGTGA. The CDR3 protein is CASSLRDRAGTGELFF. The CDR3 DNA follows: TGTGCCAGCAGCTTACGGGACAGGGCGGGCACCGGGGAGCTGTTTTTT.